This T cell receptor (beta chain) was documented in a study of human T cells and chemical hapten exposure. For the study at large: DPC at 2% was the sensitizing agent, placed on roughly 2 cm by roughly 2 cm of upper inner arm skin. Across the whole study, which lasted about 5.5 months, patients were given diphenylcyclopropenone on the scalp once a week.

Time point given: patch test 2, 6 weeks after DPC sensitization. Treatment here: therapeutic diphenylcyclopropenone sensitization with weekly scalp DPC. From germline, CDR1 is SGHRS and CDR2 YFSETQ. The CDR3 has 17 residues. The V and J ends lost 4 bases and 6 bases, in that order; junction bases with no gene match: 15. This clonotype was observed at least ten times. The antigen is undetermined. TCRdb analysed the RACE reads with MiXCR anew, one entry per CDR3 protein. The table has about 85,000 distinct CDR3 sequences, approximately 10% seen once; the top ten hold 1.6%. Study-level results: The count of PT1 expanded TCRs correlated positively with patch test score.

The receptor was derived from a man between 18 and 29 years old with alopecia areata. Some clones in this sample may be carry-over from other donors' samples. This chain uses TRBV5-1 with TRBJ1-5; 8 bases are shared with TRBD1. The material sequenced was whole blood, taken in connection with sensitization to the hapten diphenylcyclopropenone (DPC). The CDR3 region is CASSQNPADRAGQPQHF. Here the CDR3 DNA reads TGCGCCAGCAGCCAAAACCCGGCGGACAGGGCCGGTCAGCCCCAGCATTTT. Drawing the rest from reference TRBV5-1 and TRBJ1-5, the complete variable domain is KAGVTQTPRYLIKTRGQQVTLSCSPISGHRSVSWYQQTPGQGLQFLFEYFSETQRNKGNFPGRFSGRQFSNSRSEMNVSTLELGDSALYLCASSQNPADRAGQPQHFGDGTRLSIL.